Described below is a single T cell receptor beta chain sequence and its context. Using immunoSEQ multiplex PCR, the repertoire was profiled, and TCRdb retains in-frame clones only, with some absent. Here the sample spans approximately 120,000 clones, 70% to 75% being singletons. The sample comes from a study of blood T cell repertoires in COVID-19. Seattle-derived patients entered the study during active infection and were followed longitudinally. With 1 base clipped from V and 13 bases from J, the junction kept 1 base outside the gene matches. The germline CDR1 and CDR2 sequences are MNHNS and SASEGT. The CDR3 runs to 11 residues.

The TCR comes from an elderly man with COVID-19, enrolled during active disease. Sequencing used peripheral blood. V usage is TRBV6-1 and J usage is TRBJ2-1; 7 bases are shared with TRBD2. In DNA form, the CDR3 reads TGTGCCAGCAGTGAAGGGGGGGGTCAGTTCTTC. It translates to CASSEGGGQFF.